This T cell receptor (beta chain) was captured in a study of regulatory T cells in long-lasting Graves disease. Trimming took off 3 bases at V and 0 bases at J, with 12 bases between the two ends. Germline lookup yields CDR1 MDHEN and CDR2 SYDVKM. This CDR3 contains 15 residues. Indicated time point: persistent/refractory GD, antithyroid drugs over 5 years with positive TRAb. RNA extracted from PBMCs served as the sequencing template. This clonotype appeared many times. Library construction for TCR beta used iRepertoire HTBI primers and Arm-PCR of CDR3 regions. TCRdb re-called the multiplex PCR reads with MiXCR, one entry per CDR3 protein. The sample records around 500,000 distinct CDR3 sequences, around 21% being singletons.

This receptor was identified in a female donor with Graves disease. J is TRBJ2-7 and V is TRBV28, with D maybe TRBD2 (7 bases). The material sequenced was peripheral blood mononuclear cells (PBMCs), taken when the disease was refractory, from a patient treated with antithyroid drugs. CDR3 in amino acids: CASSLRGRSSYEQYF. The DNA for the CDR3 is TGTGCCAGCAGTTTGCGGGGGCGAAGCTCCTACGAGCAGTACTTC.